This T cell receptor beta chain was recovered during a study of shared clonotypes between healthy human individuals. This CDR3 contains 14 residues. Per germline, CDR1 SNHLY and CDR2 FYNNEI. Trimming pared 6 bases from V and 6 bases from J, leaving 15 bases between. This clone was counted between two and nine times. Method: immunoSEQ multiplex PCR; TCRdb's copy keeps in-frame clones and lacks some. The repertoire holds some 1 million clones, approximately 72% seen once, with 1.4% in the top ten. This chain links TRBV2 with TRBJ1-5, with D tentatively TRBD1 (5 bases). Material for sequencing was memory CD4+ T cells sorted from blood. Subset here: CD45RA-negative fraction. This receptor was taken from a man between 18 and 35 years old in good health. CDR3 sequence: CASRGPALSQPQHF. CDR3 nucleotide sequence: TGTGCCAGCAGGGGGCCGGCGTTGTCTCAGCCCCAGCATTTT.